A selection of T cell receptor beta chains follows, all from one sample in a study of blood T cell repertoires in COVID-19. The assay was immunoSEQ multiplex PCR, and TCRdb's table has in-frame clones only and misses some. The sample records some 260,000 clones, 70% to 90% being singletons. Material: peripheral blood. The receptor set was obtained from a woman aged 40 to 50 who had recovered from COVID-19. CDR3s include the opening cysteine and the closing phenylalanine or tryptophan. The order of the fields is V gene, J gene, clone size, D gene, CDR3 DNA, CDR3 protein. The D gene is left open where the match is weak. Rows may omit the clone size; those that give it use once, few, many or a size class.

V: TRBV2
J: TRBJ1-2
size: .
D: TRBD1
DNA: TGTGCCAGCAGTGAAAAGGGACAGCTAACTAACTATGGCTACACCTTC
CDR3: CASSEKGQLTNYGYTF

V: TRBV19
J: TRBJ1-5
size: .
D: .
DNA: TGTGCCAGTAGTACCCATATTGCCCGGACAGAACATCAGCCCCAGCATTTT
CDR3: CASSTHIARTEHQPQHF

V: TRBV6-5
J: TRBJ1-2
size: .
D: TRBD1
DNA: TGTGCCAGCAGTCGAACAGGGGATGGCTACACCTTC
CDR3: CASSRTGDGYTF

V: TRBV3-1/TRBV3-2
J: TRBJ2-7
size: once
D: .
DNA: TGTGCCAGCAGCCAAGAGGCCAGGGTAGGCGAGCAGTACTTC
CDR3: CASSQEARVGEQYF

V: TRBV11-2
J: TRBJ2-7
size: .
D: .
DNA: TGTGCCAGCAGCATACTCACAGGCCTCTCCTACGAGCAGTACTTC
CDR3: CASSILTGLSYEQYF

V: TRBV12-2
J: TRBJ1-6
size: .
D: .
DNA: TGTGCAAGTCGCCTCCGAGGCGGACAGGGGGCTTACAATTCACCCCTCCACTTT
CDR3: CASRLRGGQGAYNSPLHF

V: TRBV6-6
J: TRBJ2-3
size: .
D: .
DNA: TGTGCCAGCACCCTAGTTAGAGGCTATACGCAGTATTTT
CDR3: CASTLVRGYTQYF

V: TRBV4-3
J: TRBJ2-2
size: .
D: .
DNA: TGCGCCAGCAGCCAAGAGGAGGGGGGGACCGGGGAGCTGTTTTTT
CDR3: CASSQEEGGTGELFF

V: TRBV4-2
J: TRBJ2-3
size: .
D: TRBD2
DNA: TGTGCCAGCAGCCAAGCCGCTTCGGCTAGCGGGAGCACAGATACGCAGTATTTT
CDR3: CASSQAASASGSTDTQYF

V: TRBV6-5
J: TRBJ1-5
size: .
D: .
DNA: TGTGCCAGCAGTTACTCGTCGGCGAGGGGCAATCAGCCCCAGCATTTT
CDR3: CASSYSSARGNQPQHF

V: TRBV9
J: TRBJ1-2
size: .
D: TRBD1
DNA: TGTGCCAGCAGTCCTACTACAGGGGTTGGCTACACCTTC
CDR3: CASSPTTGVGYTF

V: TRBV19
J: TRBJ1-2
size: .
D: TRBD1
DNA: TGTGCCAGTAGTATGAATTGGGACAGGGGGCTTGGCTACACCTTC
CDR3: CASSMNWDRGLGYTF

V: TRBV11-2
J: TRBJ2-3
size: .
D: TRBD2
DNA: TGTGCCAGCAGCTTACCAGGGACTAGCTCGCAGTATTTT
CDR3: CASSLPGTSSQYF

V: TRBV4-1
J: TRBJ2-7
size: .
D: .
DNA: TGCGCCAGCAGCCAAGATGTGGACGGGGTCAACTACGAGCAGTACTTC
CDR3: CASSQDVDGVNYEQYF

V: TRBV9
J: TRBJ2-3
size: .
D: TRBD2
DNA: TGTGCCAGCAGCGACCCCACTAGCGGGGGGACAGATACGCAGTATTTT
CDR3: CASSDPTSGGTDTQYF

V: TRBV15
J: TRBJ2-2
size: .
D: .
DNA: TGTGCCACCAAAGGAGAAGGGACTGGTGTAATTACGAACACCGGGGAGCTGTTTTTT
CDR3: CATKGEGTGVITNTGELFF

V: TRBV18
J: TRBJ1-4
size: .
D: .
DNA: TGTGCCAGCTCCCTTCATTTGGGCAGTGGGGAAAAACTGTTTTTT
CDR3: CASSLHLGSGEKLFF

V: TRBV3-1/TRBV3-2
J: TRBJ1-2
size: .
D: TRBD1
DNA: TGTGCCAGCAGCCAAAACAGGGGGTTGGAAGGCTACACCTTC
CDR3: CASSQNRGLEGYTF

V: TRBV7-6
J: TRBJ1-3
size: .
D: TRBD1
DNA: TGTGCCAGCAGCTCGGGACAGCTCTCTGGAAACACCATATATTTT
CDR3: CASSSGQLSGNTIYF

V: TRBV3-1/TRBV3-2
J: TRBJ2-2
size: few
D: .
DNA: TGTGCCAGCAGCCAAGGGCGGGGGCCCAACACCGGGGAGCTGTTTTTT
CDR3: CASSQGRGPNTGELFF

V: TRBV28
J: TRBJ2-7
size: .
D: TRBD1
DNA: TGTGCCAGTTTTCCTCTGACAGGGAATGGGTACGAGCAGTACTTC
CDR3: CASFPLTGNGYEQYF

V: TRBV9
J: TRBJ2-5
size: .
D: TRBD1
DNA: TGTGCCAGCAGCACCCGACAGGGGGTAGGAGAGACCCAGTACTTC
CDR3: CASSTRQGVGETQYF

V: TRBV5-1
J: TRBJ2-7
size: .
D: TRBD1
DNA: TGCGCCAGCAGCCCCCCGGGACAGCTCTACGAGCAGTACTTC
CDR3: CASSPPGQLYEQYF

V: TRBV7-2
J: TRBJ1-4
size: .
D: .
DNA: TGTGCCAGCAGCGCGCACAGGGCTTATGATGAAAAACTGTTTTTT
CDR3: CASSAHRAYDEKLFF

V: TRBV9
J: TRBJ1-2
size: many
D: TRBD1
DNA: TGTGCCAGCACCGTAACTCCGGGACAGGGGGAAGGCTACACCTTC
CDR3: CASTVTPGQGEGYTF

V: TRBV4-3
J: TRBJ1-2
size: .
D: .
DNA: TGCGCCAGCAGCCAAGATCAACAGGGCCGGTCCGGTGGCTACACCTTC
CDR3: CASSQDQQGRSGGYTF

V: TRBV6-5
J: TRBJ1-3
size: once
D: .
DNA: TGTGCCAGCAGCTACTCAGGCGACGACAAGATATATTTT
CDR3: CASSYSGDDKIYF

V: TRBV24-1
J: TRBJ2-5
size: .
D: TRBD2
DNA: TGTGCCACCAGTGAGCCGGGACTAGCGGGATCACGAGAGACCCAGTACTTC
CDR3: CATSEPGLAGSRETQYF

V: TRBV7-8
J: TRBJ1-5
size: .
D: .
DNA: TGTGCCAGCAGCGAGAGGGCAAGCCTCAATCAGCCCCAGCATTTT
CDR3: CASSERASLNQPQHF

V: TRBV11-2
J: TRBJ2-1
size: .
D: .
DNA: TGTGCCAGCAGCTTAACGGGGTCCGGGAGCTCCTACAATGAGCAGTTCTTC
CDR3: CASSLTGSGSSYNEQFF

V: TRBV5-1
J: TRBJ1-2
size: .
D: .
DNA: TGCGCCAGCAGCTTAGGGGAGGGACCCTATGGCTACACCTTC
CDR3: CASSLGEGPYGYTF

V: TRBV7-8
J: TRBJ2-7
size: .
D: TRBD1
DNA: TGTGCCAGCAGCTTAGGGACAGGGGCTTTTGGGGAGCAGTACTTC
CDR3: CASSLGTGAFGEQYF

V: TRBV7-3
J: TRBJ2-7
size: .
D: TRBD2
DNA: TGTGCCAGCAGCTTAACTCCTAGCGGGTTATACGAGCAGTACTTC
CDR3: CASSLTPSGLYEQYF

V: TRBV7-9
J: TRBJ2-1
size: .
D: .
DNA: TGTGCCAGCAGCTCCCCTTTAGAAGGGGCCCTCTCCTACAATGAGCAGTTCTTC
CDR3: CASSSPLEGALSYNEQFF

V: TRBV7-8
J: TRBJ2-2
size: .
D: TRBD2
DNA: TGTGCCAGCAGCCGGGGGGGGTACCCCGGGGAGCTGTTTTTT
CDR3: CASSRGGYPGELFF

V: TRBV4-1
J: TRBJ2-2
size: .
D: .
DNA: TGCGCCAGCAGCCAGGATGTATTCGGGGCCGGGGAGCTGTTTTTT
CDR3: CASSQDVFGAGELFF

V: TRBV7-2
J: TRBJ1-5
size: .
D: TRBD1
DNA: TGTGCCAGCAGCCTCCGGACAGGGGGCGACACAAACAATCAGCCCCAGCATTTT
CDR3: CASSLRTGGDTNNQPQHF

V: TRBV6-2/TRBV6-3
J: TRBJ2-5
size: .
D: .
DNA: TGTGCCAGCAGTTACTCGGCGGGAAGGAAGGAGACCCAGTACTTC
CDR3: CASSYSAGRKETQYF

V: TRBV11-3
J: TRBJ1-2
size: .
D: TRBD1
DNA: TGTGCCAGCAGCTTAGCTGGGGACAGGCTGTCCTATGGCTACACCTTC
CDR3: CASSLAGDRLSYGYTF

V: TRBV30
J: TRBJ1-2
size: .
D: TRBD1
DNA: TGTGCCTGGGACCCGGGACAGCTTTACTATGGCTACACCTTC
CDR3: CAWDPGQLYYGYTF

V: TRBV7-9
J: TRBJ2-7
size: .
D: TRBD2
DNA: TGTGCCAGCAGCTCCCGGACTAGCGGGGGCGGCTACGAGCAGTACTTC
CDR3: CASSSRTSGGGYEQYF

V: TRBV5-1
J: TRBJ2-2
size: .
D: TRBD2
DNA: TGCGCCAGCAGCAGGAGGGAGGGGAACGGGGAGCTGTTTTTT
CDR3: CASSRREGNGELFF

V: TRBV6-4
J: TRBJ2-3
size: .
D: TRBD1
DNA: TGTGCCAGCAGTAATGACAGGGGCGATACGCAGTATTTT
CDR3: CASSNDRGDTQYF

V: TRBV11-2
J: TRBJ1-6
size: once
D: .
DNA: TGTGCCAGCAGCCGCAGGGAAAGCACCTATAATTCACCCCTCCACTTT
CDR3: CASSRRESTYNSPLHF

V: TRBV7-2
J: TRBJ2-7
size: .
D: TRBD2
DNA: TGTGCCAGCAGACATAGCGGGAGTTGGGAGCAGTACTTC
CDR3: CASRHSGSWEQYF

V: TRBV19
J: TRBJ1-5
size: .
D: .
DNA: TGTGCCAGTGGCACCCCAGGGGCCAATCAGCCCCAGCATTTT
CDR3: CASGTPGANQPQHF

V: TRBV11-2
J: TRBJ2-5
size: .
D: TRBD2
DNA: TGTGCCAGCAGCTCCGAGAGGAGAGGACTAGCGGGAGCAGAGACCCAGTACTTC
CDR3: CASSSERRGLAGAETQYF

V: TRBV11-3
J: TRBJ2-5
size: .
D: .
DNA: TGTGCCAGCAGCTATCAGGGCGTCTGGGGGACCCAGTACTTC
CDR3: CASSYQGVWGTQYF

V: TRBV27
J: TRBJ1-4
size: .
D: TRBD1
DNA: TGTGCCAGCAGCCTCTGGGGGGAAGGGGGCGAAAAACTGTTTTTT
CDR3: CASSLWGEGGEKLFF

V: TRBV3-1/TRBV3-2
J: TRBJ1-1
size: .
D: .
DNA: TGTGCCAGCAGCCAAGGAGGCCAGAGAACTTTTGAAGCTTTCTTT
CDR3: CASSQGGQRTFEAFF

V: TRBV4-1
J: TRBJ2-3
size: .
D: TRBD2
DNA: TGCGCCAGCAGCCAAGTTCTAGCGGGGGGGCGGAATACGCAGTATTTT
CDR3: CASSQVLAGGRNTQYF

V: TRBV4-3
J: TRBJ2-2
size: .
D: .
DNA: TGCGCCAGCAGCCAAGAGCGAACCGGGGAGCTGTTTTTT
CDR3: CASSQERTGELFF

V: TRBV30
J: TRBJ1-2
size: .
D: .
DNA: TGTGCCTGGAGTTTGGGGGGTGGCTATGGCTACACCTTC
CDR3: CAWSLGGGYGYTF